The next 26 T cell receptor beta chains were all read from a single sample in a study of CD8+CD57+ T cells in acquired aplastic anemia (dated by TCRdb to 2017 to 2018). TCRdb shows the sequencer as Illumina HiSeq 2000. Profiling of TCR beta VDJ combinations and CDR3 sequences used genomic DNA as the template. The public sequencing data were trimmed at Q25 with fastp and processed into clonotypes with MiXCR by TCRdb, which kept only in-frame beta chains. CDR3 protein duplicates are merged, each entry listing the most common genes and DNA. This sample gives about 170,000 distinct CDR3 sequences in total; around 60% of them show up just once. The leading ten clones occupy about 41% of the sample. The specimen sequenced was sorted CD4+, CD8+, or CD8+CD57+ T cells (not recorded which) from PBMCs. The receptors derive from a human donor in good health.

This clonotype was seen only a few times. The genes are TRBV29-1 and TRBJ1-2; D is unresolved. This CDR3 has 13 residues. Germline lookup yields CDR1 SQVTM and CDR2 ANQGSEA. The ends were cut back, 5 bases at V and 0 bases at J, with 10 bases in the middle. The CDR3 nucleotides are TGCAGCGTTCTCCACGGTACTAACTATGGCTACACCTTC. It encodes CSVLHGTNYGYTF. Combining the CDR3 with reference TRBV29-1 and TRBJ1-2 gives the whole variable domain SAVISQKPSRDICQRGTSLTIQCQVDSQVTMMFWYRQQPGQSLTLIATANQGSEATYESGFVIDKFPISRPNLTFSTLTVSNMSPEDSSIYLCSVLHGTNYGYTFGSGTRLTVV.

The rearrangement uses TRBV7-8 and TRBJ2-7; the D is unclear. The length of the CDR3 is 15 residues. Germline V gene data show CDR1 as SGHVS and CDR2 as FQNEAQ. V shed 2 bases and J shed 0 bases, with 11 bases lying between them. CDR3 DNA: TGTGCCAGCAGCTTAAGACCCAAGAGCTCCTACGAGCAGTACTTC. Translation gives CASSLRPKSSYEQYF.

The rearrangement uses TRBV4-2 and TRBJ2-3; TRBD2 agrees at 12 bases. With 1 base clipped from V and 1 base from J, the junction kept 3 bases outside the gene matches. The CDR3 runs to 17 residues. The germline V gene encodes CDR1 LGHNA and CDR2 YNFKEQ. The CDR3 DNA follows: TGTGCCAGCAGCCAAGGGACTAGCGGGGTTGGCACAGATACGCAGTATTTT. This codes for CASSQGTSGVGTDTQYF.

This rearrangement joins TRBV10-1 to TRBJ1-1; TRBD1 might be the D (6 bases). Germline V gene data show CDR1 as WNHNN and CDR2 as SYGVQD (reference sequence). This CDR3 comprises 17 residues. The V end was cut by 2 bases, the J end by 1 base, with 17 bases between. CDR3 sequence reads: CASSETQGKLGNTEAFF. Here the CDR3 DNA reads TGCGCCAGCAGTGAGACACAGGGTAAGTTAGGGAACACTGAAGCTTTCTTT.

The chain employs TRBV11-2 and TRBJ2-7; possible D gene TRBD2, 5 bases. Germline V CDR1 and CDR2: SGHAT, FQNNGV. Trimming removed 0 bases from V and 9 bases from J, with 12 bases in between. This CDR3 has 13 residues. This CDR3 reads CASSLEGGSGQYF. The CDR3 coding sequence is TGTGCCAGCAGCTTAGAGGGTGGGAGCGGGCAGTACTTC.

Here the CDR3 DNA reads TGTGCCACCAGTGATCCCCGAGGGGAGTACGAGCAGTACTTC. Protein sequence: CATSDPRGEYEQYF. The chain combines TRBV24-1 with TRBJ2-7; D assignment may be TRBD1 or TRBD2 (5 bases each). Germline V gene sequence: CDR1 KGHDR, CDR2 SFDVKD. This CDR3 spans 14 amino acids. Trimming pared 3 bases from V and 4 bases from J, leaving 12 bases between.

The rearrangement links TRBV6-6 to TRBJ1-5; D is undetermined. The CDR3 has 15 amino acids. CDR1 is MNHNY and CDR2 is SVGAGI in the germline V gene (reference sequence). Trimming took off 6 bases at V and 2 bases at J, with 14 bases between the two ends. CDR3 DNA sequence: TGTGCCAGCAGAACGTCGAGGGTCGGCAATCAGCCCCAGCATTTT. It codes for CASRTSRVGNQPQHF.

This clonotype was counted many times. This chain links TRBV7-9 with TRBJ2-1; 8 bases align to TRBD1. V was clipped by 1 base and J by 5 bases; unmatched bases: 10. Germline V gives CDR1 SEHNR, CDR2 FQNEAQ (reference sequence). The CDR3 loop spans 17 amino acids. CDR3 nucleotides: TGTGCCAGCAGCTTAGGAACGCGGGCAGGGGGCAACAATGAGCAGTTCTTC. This sequence encodes CASSLGTRAGGNNEQFF.

This clonotype was seen at least ten times. CDR3 residues: CASSIIGVREQYF. As DNA, the CDR3 is TGTGCCAGTAGTATAATCGGGGTTCGCGAGCAGTACTTC. This chain joins TRBV19 and TRBJ2-7; tentative D call: TRBD2 (5 bases). The CDR3 contains 13 residues. Trimming took 2 bases from V and 6 from J, leaving 11 bases between them. From germline, CDR1 is LNHDA and CDR2 SQIVND (reference sequence).

This clonotype has just a few counts. The V and J genes are TRBV27 and TRBJ2-5; D may be TRBD2 (6 bases). The CDR3 sequence is 16 residues long. Germline V gene data show CDR1 as MNHEY and CDR2 as SMNVEV (reference sequence). The V end was cut by 4 bases, the J end by 5 bases, with 20 bases between. Here the CDR3 reads CASSSGVGRAMETQYF. The CDR3 region has the DNA TGTGCCAGCAGTTCGGGAGTGGGCAGGGCTATGGAGACCCAGTACTTC.

In the case of this clonotype: No conserved phenylalanine or tryptophan is present at the end of the CDR3, so a read error is the likely explanation. The chain carries TRBV2 and TRBJ1-2; tentatively, D is TRBD1 (6 bases). The CDR3 loop spans 12 amino acids. The V end lost 8 bases, the J end lost 6 bases, and 13 bases lay between the germline ends. Looked up from germline, CDR1 is SNHLY and CDR2 is FYNNEI. CDR3 residues: CASEGAGDGYTY. The CDR3 bases are TGTGCCAGCGAAGGGGCAGGGGATGGCTACACCTAC.

This sequence joins TRBV7-8 and TRBJ1-4; 9 bases agree with TRBD1. Germline trimming cut 5 bases from V and 3 bases from J; bases unmatched to any gene: 22. The CDR3 consists of 21 residues. The V gene's germline CDR1 is SGHVS and CDR2 FQNEAQ. The CDR3 protein is CASSPFRTPTGGGFANEKLFF. The CDR3 DNA is TGTGCCAGCAGCCCCTTTAGGACCCCCACAGGGGGCGGGTTCGCTAATGAAAAACTGTTTTTT.

The chain combines TRBV2 with TRBJ1-1, with D perhaps TRBD1 (6 bases). Germline values: CDR1 SNHLY, CDR2 FYNNEI. V was trimmed by 6 bases and J by 8 bases, leaving 19 bases between them. The CDR3 is made up of 14 amino acids. The CDR3, as DNA: TGTGCCAGCAGAACGCAGGGGCTTAAAGCCGAAGCTTTCTTT. This encodes CASRTQGLKAEAFF.

This clonotype was recorded many times. The rearrangement uses TRBV2 and TRBJ2-7; D perhaps matches TRBD2 (5 bases). V was pared by 2 bases and J by 0 bases, with 8 bases between. CDR1 is SNHLY, CDR2 FYNNEI, per germline. The CDR3 totals 14 residues. For the CDR3, the DNA is TGTGCCAGCAGTGAAATCGGGGTCTCCTACGAGCAGTACTTC. Protein: CASSEIGVSYEQYF. Filled out from reference TRBV2 and TRBJ2-7, the complete variable domain reads EPEVTQTPSHQVTQMGQEVILRCVPISNHLYFYWYRQILGQKVEFLVSFYNNEISEKSEIFDDQFSVERPDGSNFTLKIRSTKLEDSAMYFCASSEIGVSYEQYFGPGTRLTVT.

This clonotype was seen just once. The rearrangement links TRBV2 to TRBJ2-1, with D uncertain. CDR1 and CDR2 from the germline V gene are SNHLY and FYNNEI. The CDR3 consists of 13 residues. V gave up 8 bases and J gave up 5 bases, with 13 bases separating them. This chain's CDR3 is CASSAGADNEQFF. DNA for the CDR3: TGTGCCAGCTCGGCAGGTGCTGACAATGAGCAGTTCTTC.

This chain uses TRBV20-1 with TRBJ1-6; 9 bases line up with TRBD1. Per the germline V gene, CDR1 is DFQATT and CDR2 is SNEGSKA (reference sequence). The CDR3 spans 12 residues. CDR3 protein: CSSGTGSSPLHF. The CDR3 DNA sequence: TGCAGCTCCGGGACAGGGTCTTCACCCCTCCACTTT.

This chain links TRBV24-1 with TRBJ2-1; D might be TRBD1 or TRBD2, each matching 6 bases. The CDR3 is 16 residues long. Germline V CDR1 and CDR2: KGHDR, SFDVKD. V lost 8 bases, J lost 5 bases, and 21 bases lay in between. CDR3 bases: TGTGCCACCATGGAGGGACACACGACACCCCACAATGAGCAGTTCTTC. It yields the protein CATMEGHTTPHNEQFF.

The chain joins TRBV20-1 to TRBJ2-7; 9 bases map to TRBD1. The trim removed 3 bases at V and 4 bases at J, leaving 7 bases unmatched. CDR3 length: 14 residues. CDR1 and CDR2 (germline): DFQATT, SNEGSKA (reference sequence). This CDR3 is CSASTGQGPYEQYF. Here the CDR3 DNA reads TGCAGTGCTAGTACGGGACAGGGACCTTACGAGCAGTACTTC.

This chain links TRBV5-6 with TRBJ1-4; D ambiguous. The CDR3 runs 12 residues. Germline-derived CDR1 and CDR2 are SGHDT and YYEEEE. The V and J ends lost 0 bases and 6 bases respectively, with 3 bases between them. The CDR3 spells CASSLGDEKLFF. In nucleotides, the CDR3 is TGTGCCAGCAGCTTGGGGGATGAAAAACTGTTTTTT.

The chain combines TRBV9 with TRBJ2-2; 15 bases agree with TRBD2. This CDR3 has 17 amino acids. The V segment lost 10 bases and the J segment 4 bases; nucleotides outside the gene matches: 11. CDR1 and CDR2 (germline): SGDLS, YYNGEE. DNA of the CDR3: TGTGCCTCCGGACTAGCGGGGGGGCGGGTTGGCACCGGGGAGCTGTTTTTT. Translating gives CASGLAGGRVGTGELFF.

Comment on this clonotype: A much larger clone differs from this one at a single base, so this may be a read error. The chain combines TRBV7-8 with TRBJ1-1, with D possibly being TRBD1 (5 bases). CDR1 and CDR2 (germline): SGHVS, FQNEAQ. V gave up 5 bases and J gave up 0 bases, with 7 bases separating them. The CDR3 length is 13 residues. The CDR3 spells CASSPGMNTEAFF. CDR3 sequence (DNA): TGTGCCAGCAGCCCAGGGATGAACACTGAAGCTTTCTTT. Using reference TRBV7-8 and TRBJ1-1 for the parts outside the CDR3, the full variable domain is GAGVSQSPRYKVAKRGQDVALRCDPISGHVSLFWYQQALGQGPEFLTYFQNEAQLDKSGLPSDRFFAERPEGSVSTLKIQRTQQEDSAVYLCASSPGMNTEAFFGQGTRLTVV.

This clonotype has just a few counts. The chain recombines TRBV29-1 with TRBJ1-1; D remains unclear. CDR1 SQVTM and CDR2 ANQGSEA come from the germline V gene. V lost 5 bases, J lost 3 bases, and 4 bases lay in between. CDR3 length: 10 amino acids. CDR3 sequence (DNA): TGCAGCGTTTCTCACACTGAAGCTTTCTTT. Residues: CSVSHTEAFF.

Details on this clonotype: Possible read error: a much larger clone is one base away. In this CDR3 the conserved last residue, phenylalanine or tryptophan, is missing, so a read error is likely. The rearrangement links TRBV4-3 to TRBJ2-5; TRBD1 matches 8 bases. Germline CDR1 reads LGHNA; CDR2 reads YSLEER. CDR3 length: 15 residues. The trim removed 4 bases at V and 5 bases at J, leaving 9 bases unmatched. CDR3 in amino acids: CASSPGRQGIETQYL. CDR3 sequence (DNA): TGCGCCAGCAGCCCCGGCCGACAGGGGATTGAGACCCAGTACCTC.

The chain links TRBV20-1 to TRBJ2-3; D not certain. This CDR3 is built from 12 residues. Trimming removed 6 bases at V and 8 bases at J, with 15 bases between. CDR1 and CDR2 from the germline V gene are DFQATT and SNEGSKA (reference sequence). Here the CDR3 reads CSAEQLSSTQYF. CDR3 nucleotides: TGCAGTGCCGAACAGCTTAGTTCTACGCAGTATTTT.

This clonotype was counted between two and nine times. The CDR3 protein is CSARGGQGRGGYTF. The CDR3, as DNA: TGCAGTGCTAGAGGGGGACAGGGACGGGGCGGCTACACCTTC. The chain uses TRBV20-1 and TRBJ1-2, with 9 positions matching TRBD1. In germline, CDR1 is DFQATT, CDR2 SNEGSKA (reference sequence). This CDR3 is 14 amino acids long. The J segment lost 8 bases and the V segment lost 1 base, leaving 8 bases of the junction unmatched.

The chain links TRBV24-1 to TRBJ2-3, with D possibly being TRBD1 (6 bases). Trimming shortened V by 8 bases and J by 14 bases, and 13 bases separated the two germline ends. The CDR3 totals 10 residues. Germline V gene data show CDR1 as KGHDR and CDR2 as SFDVKD. Here the CDR3 reads CATTGQFGYF. The CDR3 coding sequence is TGTGCCACCACCGGACAGTTCGGGTATTTT.